The 3 T cell receptor beta chains below all came from one sample that was sequenced in a study of control samples from healthy donors and cancer patients. Some clones are missing from TCRdb's copy, which holds only in-frame ones; the method was immunoSEQ multiplex PCR. The sample consists of about 130,000 clones, 80% to 95% of them appearing once. The specimen sequenced was blood. The receptor source for this set is a man aged 18 to 29 in good health.

The rearrangement links TRBV11-2 to TRBJ2-5; D call uncertain. The CDR3 consists of 14 residues. Trimming removed 5 bases from V and 5 bases from J, with 15 bases in between. Per germline, CDR1 SGHAT and CDR2 FQNNGV. The CDR3 coding sequence is TGTGCCAGCAGCCTCCTGTGGGCTCGCGAGACCCAGTACTTC. Protein: CASSLLWARETQYF. Supplemented by reference TRBV11-2 and TRBJ2-5, the full variable domain reads EAGVAQSPRYKIIEKRQSVAFWCNPISGHATLYWYQQILGQGPKLLIQFQNNGVVDDSQLPKDRFSAERLKGVDSTLKIQPAKLEDSAVYLCASSLLWARETQYFGPGTRLLVL.

The V gene is TRBV5-1, the J gene TRBJ2-7; D gene ambiguous. This CDR3 is built from 12 residues. Germline assignment: CDR1 SGHRS and CDR2 YFSETQ. CDR3 loop: CACTGETYEQYF. Written as DNA, the CDR3 is TGCGCTTGCACGGGTGAAACCTACGAGCAGTACTTC.

The rearrangement joins TRBV11-2 to TRBJ1-3; D is possibly TRBD1 (6 bases). Trimming took off 4 bases at V and 1 base at J, with 17 bases between the two ends. Germline V gives CDR1 SGHAT, CDR2 FQNNGV. The CDR3 consists of 17 residues. CDR3 loop: CASSSGGRWWSGNTIYF. The CDR3 coding sequence is TGTGCCAGCAGCTCCGGGGGCAGGTGGTGGTCTGGAAACACCATATATTTT.